This T cell receptor beta chain was obtained from a study of shared clonotypes between healthy human individuals. The V end lost 1 base, the J end lost 4 bases, and 6 bases lay between the germline ends. This CDR3 has 12 amino acids. In germline, CDR1 is SGHKS, CDR2 YYEKEE (reference sequence). Libraries were prepared by immunoSEQ multiplex PCR; TCRdb keeps only in-frame clonotypes and omits some of them. The sample includes around 2.5 million clones, over 85% seen only once; the top ten take more than 0.35%. This clonotype originated in a man between 18 and 29 years old in good health. Some clones in this sample may be carry-over from other donors' samples. The specimen was naive CD4+ T cells from PBMCs. This sample's subset: CD45RA+ positively selected. The rearrangement links TRBV5-5 to TRBJ2-7; no clear D. The CDR3 DNA reads as TGTGCCAGCAGCTTGAGGCTTTACGAGCAGTACTTC. Amino acids: CASSLRLYEQYF.